A single sample is the source of the 18 T cell receptor beta chains below, sequenced in a study of T-cell reconstitution after alpha-beta-depleted transplantation in children (dated by TCRdb to 2016 to 2018). Library generation was performed with PCR. The data were produced on an Illumina HiSeq 2500. TCR library preparation used molecular barcoding, with unique molecular identifiers applied to normalize quantification of the TCRbeta repertoire. TCRdb reworked the public reads: Q25 trimming with fastp, MiXCR clone assembly, productive beta chains retained. Each entry merges the rows of one CDR3 protein and shows their most common DNA and genes. Here the sample has a few hundred thousand distinct CDR3 sequences; about a tenth occur a single time. In total, the top ten clones hold 7% to 9.5% of the sample. Interpreted using the paper, the treatment or condition label stands for: allogeneic hematopoietic cell transplantation with graft depleted of TCRalphabeta T cells and CD19 B cells.

Sequenced material: PBMCs, taken before TCRalphabeta/CD19-depleted stem cell transplant. These TCRs come from a boy under two years old with acute myeloid leukemia, due to receive a stem cell transplant.

There are many counts of this clonotype. V gene TRBV28 combines with J gene TRBJ2-7; 7 bases map to TRBD1. The germline V gene encodes CDR1 MDHEN and CDR2 SYDVKM. CDR3 length: 13 amino acids. V shed 11 bases and J 0 bases; nucleotides not matched to a gene: 7. Here the CDR3 reads CAVGQAHSYEQYF. The DNA for the CDR3 is TGTGCCGTTGGACAGGCCCACTCCTACGAGCAGTACTTC.

This clonotype was detected many times. The rearrangement joins TRBV3-1 to TRBJ1-2; tentatively, D is TRBD1 (6 bases). Looked up from germline, CDR1 is LGHDT and CDR2 is YNNKEL (reference sequence). V was cut by 4 bases and J by 2 bases, with 17 bases left in between. The CDR3 sequence is 16 residues long. CDR3 DNA: TGTGCCAGCAGCCTTTACCCGGGACACGACAACTATGGCTACACCTTC. Translating gives CASSLYPGHDNYGYTF. Using reference TRBV3-1 and TRBJ1-2 for the parts outside the CDR3, the full variable domain is DTAVSQTPKYLVTQMGNDKSIKCEQNLGHDTMYWYKQDSKKFLKIMFSYNNKELIINETVPNRFSPKSPDKAHLNLHINSLELGDSAVYFCASSLYPGHDNYGYTFGSGTRLTVV.

A few counts support this clonotype. The chain carries TRBV6-5 and TRBJ2-1, with TRBD2 identical over 8 bases. In germline, CDR1 is MNHEY, CDR2 SVGAGI. Losses at the gene ends were 2 bases for V and 8 bases for J; bases not matched to a gene: 11. This CDR3 region has 16 residues. The CDR3 DNA reads as TGTGCCAGCAGTTACACGATAGCGGGGCCTCCTTATGAGCAGTTCTTC. Its translation: CASSYTIAGPPYEQFF.

The chain recombines TRBV29-1 with TRBJ2-7; possibly TRBD1 for D (6 bases). The CDR3 length is 12 residues. V lost 3 bases and J lost 4, with 10 bases in between. CDR1 is SQVTM and CDR2 is ANQGSEA in the germline V gene. CDR3 nucleotide sequence: TGCAGCGTTGAGGGGCAGGGGTACGAGCAGTACTTC. This encodes CSVEGQGYEQYF.

This clonotype was seen ten or more times. V gene TRBV10-3 combines with J gene TRBJ2-7; D is perhaps TRBD1 or TRBD2 (5 bases each). Trimming left V 2 bases short and J 7 bases short, with 27 bases between. The CDR3 sequence is 18 residues long. Germline V CDR1 and CDR2: ENHRY, SYGVKD. The CDR3 spells CAISEPPLRGVREWEQYF. In nucleotides, the CDR3 is TGTGCCATCAGTGAGCCTCCCCTGAGGGGAGTAAGGGAGTGGGAGCAGTACTTC.

This clonotype appeared many times. The rearrangement uses TRBV7-2 and TRBJ2-2, with TRBD1 matching 10 bases. The germline V gene has CDR1 SGHTA and CDR2 FQGNSA. J gave up 3 bases and V 5 bases, and 3 bases lay outside the gene matches. This CDR3 spans 15 amino acids. The CDR3 loop is CASSRDRGDTGELFF. The CDR3 DNA reads as TGTGCCAGCAGCCGGGACAGGGGTGACACCGGGGAGCTGTTTTTT. Full variable domain (missing parts from reference TRBV7-2 and TRBJ2-2): GAGVSQSPSNKVTEKGKDVELRCDPISGHTALYWYRQSLGQGLEFLIYFQGNSAPDKSGLPSDRFSAERTGGSVSTLTIQRTQQEDSAVYLCASSRDRGDTGELFFGEGSRLTVL.

This clonotype was counted ten times or more. The chain joins TRBV12-3 or TRBV12-4 to TRBJ2-7; 8 nucleotides line up with TRBD2. V gave up 4 bases and J gave up 2 bases; unmatched junction bases: 4. The CDR3 is 14 amino acids. The CDR3 DNA sequence: TGTGCCAGCAGTTGGGCCGGGAGGGCCTACGAGCAGTACTTC. Encoded protein: CASSWAGRAYEQYF.

On this clonotype: Given a much more abundant clone one base away, this may be a read error. This chain joins TRBV4-2 and TRBJ1-3, with TRBD1 matching 9 bases. Trimming cost V 4 bases and J 4 bases; bases outside gene matches: 8. Germline V gene data show CDR1 as LGHNA and CDR2 as YNFKEQ. The CDR3 contains 16 residues. CDR3 amino acids: CASSPPGTGNGNTIYF. Here the CDR3 DNA reads TGTGCCAGCAGCCCCCCCGGGACAGGGAACGGAAACACCATATATTTT.

This clonotype has ten or more counts. The chain combines TRBV4-3 with TRBJ2-1; 7 nucleotides agree with TRBD2. After removal of 4 bases from V and 7 bases from J, the junction contained 22 bases not matched to a gene. Germline CDR1 reads LGHNA; CDR2 reads YSLEER. This CDR3 spans 19 amino acids. The CDR3 loop is CASSPWTSLMGRSHNEQFF. CDR3 bases: TGCGCCAGCAGCCCGTGGACTAGTCTGATGGGTCGGTCACATAATGAGCAGTTCTTC.

The V and J genes are TRBV5-1 and TRBJ1-1; no reliable D call. The CDR3 has 14 residues. The V gene's germline CDR1 is SGHRS and CDR2 YFSETQ. Trimming left V 5 bases short and J 2 bases short, with 13 bases between. The CDR3 DNA is TGCGCCAGCAGTCTTTTTTCGGGAAACACTGAAGCTTTCTTT. It specifies CASSLFSGNTEAFF.

This clonotype was detected a few times. This chain links TRBV7-3 with TRBJ2-2; D is ambiguous. The CDR3 extends over 14 amino acids. The germline V and J ends were trimmed by 4 bases and 5 bases, with 11 bases remaining between them. Germline V gives CDR1 SGHTA, CDR2 FQGTGA. The CDR3 protein is CASSSKTSTGELFF. CDR3 bases: TGTGCCAGCAGCTCCAAGACTTCGACCGGGGAGCTGTTTTTT.

This clonotype was counted many times. This chain uses TRBV6-1 with TRBJ2-2; weak D call: TRBD2 (6 bases). CDR1 and CDR2 from the germline V gene are MNHNS and SASEGT. V gave up 5 bases and J gave up 4 bases, with 11 bases separating them. CDR3 length: 14 amino acids. CDR3 in amino acids: CASSRRGFTGELFF. In DNA form, the CDR3 reads TGTGCCAGCAGTCGGAGGGGTTTCACCGGGGAGCTGTTTTTT.

In its sample, this clonotype was seen a few times. The rearrangement links TRBV10-3 to TRBJ2-7; 7 bases match TRBD2. Trimming removed 2 bases from V and 0 bases from J; junction bases left unmatched: 4. The CDR3 runs to 15 residues. CDR1 and CDR2 from the germline V gene are ENHRY and SYGVKD. CDR3 coding DNA: TGTGCCATCAGTGAGACAGCTAGCGGCTCCTACGAGCAGTACTTC. The encoded protein is CAISETASGSYEQYF.

In its sample, this clonotype was seen many times. The gene calls are TRBV3-1 and TRBJ2-3, with no clear D. Germline CDR1 LGHDT, CDR2 YNNKEL (reference sequence). V was pared by 5 bases and J by 6 bases, with 9 bases between. The CDR3 totals 12 residues. CDR3 bases: TGTGCCAGCAGCGCCGTTGGGGATACGCAGTATTTT. This codes for CASSAVGDTQYF.

The sample holds many counts of this clonotype. V and J are TRBV6-5 and TRBJ2-7; D is possibly TRBD1 (6 bases). With 2 bases removed from V and 0 bases from J, the gap between germline ends came to 20 bases. This CDR3 contains 18 residues. The germline gives CDR1 MNHEY, CDR2 SVGAGI. CDR3 sequence reads: CASSYLMTQGLPSYEQYF. The CDR3 DNA follows: TGTGCCAGCAGTTACCTAATGACCCAGGGGCTCCCCTCCTACGAGCAGTACTTC.

The table lists this clonotype with many counts. The chain combines TRBV12-3 or TRBV12-4 with TRBJ2-3, with D unclear. Between the trimmed V and J ends, which lost 3 bases and 2 bases, there was a span of 12 bases. This CDR3 region has 15 residues. Written as DNA, the CDR3 is TGTGCCAGCAGTTTGGAAACAGCCTTCACAGATACGCAGTATTTT. It specifies CASSLETAFTDTQYF.

This clonotype was picked up many times. The rearrangement joins TRBV10-3 to TRBJ1-1; D unresolved. The CDR3 extends over 14 amino acids. Germline V gives CDR1 ENHRY, CDR2 SYGVKD. V lost 1 base and J lost 2, with 8 bases in between. The CDR3 loop is CAISEYEENTEAFF. Here the CDR3 DNA reads TGTGCCATCAGTGAGTATGAGGAAAACACTGAAGCTTTCTTT.

This clonotype was observed at least ten times. The chain uses TRBV6-5 and TRBJ1-2; 8 nucleotides match TRBD1. The CDR3 runs 16 residues. CDR1 and CDR2 (germline): MNHEY, SVGAGI. V lost 4 bases, J lost 8 bases, and 15 bases stayed unmatched. The CDR3 DNA reads as TGTGCCAGCAGTTCCGACCGCCGAAGACAGGGGAACGGCTACACCTTC. Its translation is CASSSDRRRQGNGYTF.